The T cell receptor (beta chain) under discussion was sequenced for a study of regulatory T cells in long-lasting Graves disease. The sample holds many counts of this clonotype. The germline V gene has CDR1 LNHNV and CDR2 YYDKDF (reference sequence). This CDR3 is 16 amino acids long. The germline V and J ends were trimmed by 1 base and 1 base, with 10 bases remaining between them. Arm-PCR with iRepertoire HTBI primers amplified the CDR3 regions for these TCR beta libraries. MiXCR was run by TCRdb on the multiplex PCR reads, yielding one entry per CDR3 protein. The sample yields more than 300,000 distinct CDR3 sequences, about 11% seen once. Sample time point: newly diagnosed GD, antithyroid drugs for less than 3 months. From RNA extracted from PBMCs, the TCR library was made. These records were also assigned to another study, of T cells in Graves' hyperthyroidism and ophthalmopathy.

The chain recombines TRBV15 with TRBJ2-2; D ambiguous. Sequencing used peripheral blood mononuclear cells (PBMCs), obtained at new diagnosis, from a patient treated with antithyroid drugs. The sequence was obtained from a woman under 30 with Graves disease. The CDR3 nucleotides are TGTGCCACCAGCAGAGTTCCCAGAGAGAACACCGGGGAGCTGTTTTTT. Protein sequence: CATSRVPRENTGELFF.